Shown below are 29 T cell receptor beta chains from a single sample sequenced in a study of T cell repertoires in cytomegalovirus infection. These receptors' antigens are unknown. One entry per CDR3 protein, called by TCRdb with MiXCR from the reads. Of a few hundred thousand distinct CDR3 sequences in the sample, around 35% are singletons; the top ten hold 15% to 20%. This material consisted of cultured PBMCs, taken from culture after CMV antigen stimulation. These receptor sequences come from a human donor in good health (CMV status not recorded). Some clones in this sample may be carry-over from other donors' samples.

V is TRBV25-1 and J is TRBJ2-3; D unclear. Looked up from germline, CDR1 is MGHDK and CDR2 is SYGVNS. The CDR3 loop spans 14 amino acids. Trimming left V 5 bases short and J 0 bases short, with 9 bases between. The DNA for the CDR3 is TGTGCCAGCAGTTCGCCGGCTAGCACAGATACGCAGTATTTT. This codes for CASSSPASTDTQYF.

V is TRBV27 and J is TRBJ2-1, with TRBD2 identical over 12 bases. Germline V gene sequence: CDR1 MNHEY, CDR2 SMNVEV (reference sequence). The CDR3 sequence is 15 residues long. J gave up 9 bases and V 4 bases, and 7 bases lay outside the gene matches. The CDR3 protein is CASSSRLAGEGEQFF. The CDR3 DNA sequence: TGTGCCAGCAGTTCGCGACTAGCGGGAGAGGGTGAGCAGTTCTTC.

There are many counts of this clonotype. The J gene is TRBJ2-1, the V gene TRBV7-2; 9 bases match TRBD2. V lost 1 base and J lost 4; bases outside the gene matches: 2. The CDR3 covers 15 residues. The germline CDR1 and CDR2 sequences are SGHTA and FQGNSA. The DNA of the CDR3 is TGTGCCAGCAGCTTAGTGACTAGCGGATACAATGAGCAGTTCTTC. This gives the protein CASSLVTSGYNEQFF.

This clonotype was observed a few times. The chain recombines TRBV7-3 with TRBJ2-7, with 7 positions matching TRBD1. The V and J ends lost 5 bases and 4 bases, in that order; junction bases with no gene match: 5. The CDR3 has 13 amino acids. Germline loops: CDR1 SGHTA, CDR2 FQGTGA. CDR3 protein: CASSAGTEYEQYV. The CDR3 coding sequence is TGTGCCAGCAGCGCCGGGACAGAATACGAGCAGTACGTC.

This chain links TRBV4-1 with TRBJ2-1, with a tentative D call TRBD2 (5 bases). The V and J ends lost 6 bases and 5 bases respectively, with 14 bases between them. In germline, CDR1 is MGHRA, CDR2 YSYEKL. This CDR3 is 14 amino acids long. CDR3 sequence: CASSGSLRDNEQFF. DNA for the CDR3: TGCGCCAGCAGTGGCAGCTTGCGGGACAATGAGCAGTTCTTC.

This clonotype was detected many times. The V and J genes are TRBV7-8 and TRBJ1-2; perhaps TRBD1 as D (6 bases). Germline V gene data show CDR1 as SGHVS and CDR2 as FQNEAQ. V lost 5 bases, J lost 6 bases, and 25 bases lay in between. The CDR3 sequence is 17 residues long. The CDR3 nucleotides are TGTGCCAGCAGCCCAAGTCTAACAGGGTCCGCTATCAATGGCTACACCTTC. Its translation: CASSPSLTGSAINGYTF. Looking up the rest from reference TRBV7-8 and TRBJ1-2 gives the full variable domain: GAGVSQSPRYKVAKRGQDVALRCDPISGHVSLFWYQQALGQGPEFLTYFQNEAQLDKSGLPSDRFFAERPEGSVSTLKIQRTQQEDSAVYLCASSPSLTGSAINGYTFGSGTRLTVV.

This clonotype was counted only a few times. The rearrangement joins TRBV11-2 to TRBJ2-7; D ambiguous. The CDR3 sequence is 14 residues long. Germline V lookup: CDR1 SGHAT, CDR2 FQNNGV. Trimming shortened V by 4 bases and J by 3 bases, and 13 bases separated the two germline ends. For the CDR3, the DNA is TGTGCCAGCAGCTCCCCCCAGCAGCTCTACGAGCAGTACGTC. It translates to CASSSPQQLYEQYV.

This clonotype has only a few counts. CDR3 sequence reads: CASKLAPSGPSPQYF. The CDR3 nucleotides are TGTGCCAGTAAGTTGGCGCCGAGCGGGCCAAGCCCGCAGTATTTT. This chain links TRBV19 with TRBJ2-3; D is perhaps TRBD2 (6 bases). Trimming took 7 bases from V and 10 from J, leaving 24 bases between them. CDR1 and CDR2 (germline): LNHDA, SQIVND (reference sequence). This CDR3 region has 15 residues. Supplemented by reference TRBV19 and TRBJ2-3, the full variable domain reads DGGITQSPKYLFRKEGQNVTLSCEQNLNHDAMYWYRQDPGQGLRLIYYSQIVNDFQKGDIAEGYSVSREKKESFPLTVTSAQKNPTAFYLCASKLAPSGPSPQYFGPGTRLTVL.

The rearrangement uses TRBV28 and TRBJ2-2; 7 bases fit TRBD1. This CDR3 spans 16 amino acids. The V segment lost 8 bases and the J segment 1 base; nucleotides outside the gene matches: 10. Germline CDR1 MDHEN, CDR2 SYDVKM. The CDR3 bases are TGTGCCAGCTTTGAGGTCCGGACAGGGAACACCGGGGAGCTGTTTTTT. Translation: CASFEVRTGNTGELFF.

This clonotype showed up many times. The V call is TRBV7-9, the J call TRBJ2-5; TRBD2 matches 14 bases. The CDR3 loop spans 16 amino acids. Germline trimming cut 4 bases from V and 5 bases from J; bases unmatched to any gene: 6. Germline V gene sequence: CDR1 SEHNR, CDR2 FQNEAQ (reference sequence). The CDR3 coding sequence is TGTGCCAGCAGCTCGACTAGCGGGAGGGCCCGGGAGACCCAGTACTTC. Amino acids: CASSSTSGRARETQYF. Full variable domain (remainder filled in from reference TRBV7-9 and TRBJ2-5): DTGVSQNPRHKITKRGQNVTFRCDPISEHNRLYWYRQTLGQGPEFLTYFQNEAQLEKSRLLSDRFSAERPKGSFSTLEIQRTEQGDSAMYLCASSSTSGRARETQYFGPGTRLLVL.

As DNA, the CDR3 is TGTGCCAGCAGCTTGGGGACAGGGGATGAAAAACTGTTTTTT. It specifies CASSLGTGDEKLFF. The chain employs TRBV7-4 and TRBJ1-4, with TRBD1 identical over 10 bases. This CDR3 spans 14 amino acids. V dropped 3 bases and J dropped 6; count of bases not matched to a gene: 1. Germline lookup yields CDR1 SGHVT and CDR2 SQSDAQ.

This clonotype was counted ten times or more. The chain is built from TRBV7-8 and TRBJ2-1, with D possibly matching TRBD2 (5 bases). This CDR3 contains 15 residues. V was pared by 0 bases and J by 2 bases, with 8 bases between. The germline gives CDR1 SGHVS, CDR2 FQNEAQ. DNA of the CDR3: TGTGCCAGCAGCTTAGCGGGAGCGCCCTACAATGAGCAGTTCTTC. This codes for CASSLAGAPYNEQFF.

This clonotype was picked up a small number of times. This chain uses TRBV19 with TRBJ1-5; no reliable D call. Per the germline V gene, CDR1 is LNHDA and CDR2 is SQIVND (reference sequence). This CDR3 is built from 15 residues. V lost 0 bases and J 2 bases, leaving 8 bases between the germline ends. The CDR3 loop is CASSIDRWGNQPQHF. CDR3 nucleotides: TGTGCCAGTAGTATAGATCGTTGGGGCAATCAGCCCCAGCATTTT.

V is TRBV11-2 and J is TRBJ2-7, with no clear D. Trimming shortened V by 8 bases and J by 0 bases, and 8 bases separated the two germline ends. This CDR3 comprises 12 residues. CDR1 and CDR2 (germline): SGHAT, FQNNGV. The CDR3 region has the DNA TGTGCCAGCCATACGGACTCCTACGAGCAGTACTTC. This translates into CASHTDSYEQYF.

This clonotype was seen many times. CDR3 sequence reads: CASNRAGSPLHF. The CDR3 nucleotides read TGTGCCAGCAACCGAGCGGGTTCACCCCTCCACTTT. V usage is TRBV7-2 and J usage is TRBJ1-6; unclear D gene. Germline CDR1 SGHTA, CDR2 FQGNSA. The CDR3 covers 12 residues. V was shortened by 7 bases and J by 9 bases, with 10 bases between the two germline ends.

This chain joins TRBV7-2 and TRBJ2-4, with D perhaps TRBD1 (5 bases). The CDR3 loop spans 16 amino acids. Germline loops: CDR1 SGHTA, CDR2 FQGNSA. V gave up 1 base and J gave up 7 bases, with 17 bases separating them. Here the CDR3 DNA reads TGTGCCAGCAGCTTAGGGAGTCGGCCACCAGGGAACATTCAGTACTTC. Translating gives CASSLGSRPPGNIQYF.

This clonotype was seen a handful of times. The chain joins TRBV7-2 to TRBJ1-5; tentative D call: TRBD1 (5 bases). CDR1 and CDR2 (germline): SGHTA, FQGNSA. The CDR3 has 15 residues. V gave up 1 base and J gave up 6 bases, with 13 bases separating them. The CDR3 loop is CASSLGGAHGQPQHF. DNA for the CDR3: TGTGCCAGCAGCTTAGGAGGGGCCCACGGTCAGCCCCAGCATTTT.

This clonotype was observed a handful of times. This chain joins TRBV3-1 and TRBJ1-5, with unresolved D. The CDR3 loop spans 15 amino acids. V gave up 5 bases and J gave up 5 bases, with 16 bases separating them. Looked up from germline, CDR1 is LGHDT and CDR2 is YNNKEL (reference sequence). The DNA for the CDR3 is TGTGCCAGCAGCTCTCGGGCCCGGGGTCATCAGCCCCAGCATTTT. It translates to CASSSRARGHQPQHF.

The sample holds a few counts of this clonotype. This chain connects TRBV10-3 to TRBJ1-1; D might be TRBD1 (6 bases). CDR3 length: 16 amino acids. Trimming stripped 6 bases from V and 2 bases from J, with 19 bases between. Germline V gene lookup returns CDR1 ENHRY and CDR2 SYGVKD. Here the CDR3 reads CAISGQRNRRNTEAFF. CDR3 DNA: TGTGCCATCAGCGGACAGAGGAACCGCCGTAACACTGAAGCTTTCTTT.

The chain combines TRBV18 with TRBJ2-1; 13 nucleotides agree with TRBD2. The junction had 9 bases not matched to a gene; V was cut back by 6 bases and J by 4 bases. Germline V gene data show CDR1 as KGHSH and CDR2 as LQKENI. CDR3 length: 17 amino acids. CDR3 loop: CASSWTSGSHRYNEQFF. In DNA, the CDR3 is TGTGCCAGCTCTTGGACTAGCGGGAGCCATAGGTACAATGAGCAGTTCTTC.

This clonotype was counted a few times. V and J are TRBV6-1 and TRBJ2-2; a weak D match, TRBD2 (6 bases). The germline CDR1 and CDR2 sequences are MNHNS and SASEGT. The CDR3 length is 16 residues. Trimming pared 2 bases from V and 2 bases from J, leaving 12 bases between. CDR3 nucleotides: TGTGCCAGCAGTGAACGGCCGGGAGCTAACACCGGGGAGCTGTTTTTT. It specifies CASSERPGANTGELFF.

This clonotype was counted once. The V and J genes are TRBV20-1 and TRBJ2-7; D is tentatively TRBD1 or TRBD2 (5 bases each). There are 14 residues in the CDR3. With 7 bases removed from V and 4 bases from J, the gap between germline ends came to 20 bases. CDR1 is DFQATT, CDR2 SNEGSKA, per germline (reference sequence). The CDR3 reads CSGSGTPLRYEQYF. The CDR3 DNA follows: TGCAGTGGATCCGGGACCCCCCTAAGATACGAGCAGTACTTC.

The chain has TRBV10-3 and TRBJ2-1; 8 nucleotides line up with TRBD2. Germline CDR1 ENHRY, CDR2 SYGVKD. The CDR3 runs 16 residues. V shed 10 bases, J shed 2 bases, and the junction held 13 bases outside the gene matches. The CDR3 spells CATLPPGTRAYNEQFF. The CDR3 nucleotides read TGTGCCACACTTCCACCCGGGACTAGGGCCTACAATGAGCAGTTCTTC.

The rearrangement joins TRBV20-1 to TRBJ2-1; D unclear. V dropped 0 bases and J dropped 8 bases, with 8 bases sitting between them. The CDR3 sequence is 12 residues long. Germline loops: CDR1 DFQATT, CDR2 SNEGSKA (reference sequence). The CDR3 DNA follows: TGCAGTGCTAGAGATCTCAGTGATGAGCAGTTCTTC. This encodes CSARDLSDEQFF.

This clonotype was counted only a few times. This chain uses TRBV18 with TRBJ2-1, with 8 bases that match TRBD1. With V trimmed by 5 bases and J by 5 bases, 2 bases remained unmatched. Germline assignment: CDR1 KGHSH and CDR2 LQKENI. CDR3 length: 13 residues. CDR3 residues: CASSRTGNNEQFF. As DNA, the CDR3 is TGTGCCAGCTCAAGGACAGGGAACAATGAGCAGTTCTTC.

The gene calls are TRBV28 and TRBJ2-7, with D hard to call. In germline, CDR1 is MDHEN, CDR2 SYDVKM. Trimming removed 8 bases at V and 4 bases at J, with 21 bases between. CDR3 length: 15 amino acids. The CDR3 here is CASPPANSGGYEQYF. DNA of the CDR3: TGTGCCAGCCCCCCCGCGAACAGTGGTGGGTACGAGCAGTACTTC. Using reference TRBV28 and TRBJ2-7 for the parts outside the CDR3, the full variable domain is DVKVTQSSRYLVKRTGEKVFLECVQDMDHENMFWYRQDPGLGLRLIYFSYDVKMKEKGDIPEGYSVSREKKERFSLILESASTNQTSMYLCASPPANSGGYEQYFGPGTRLTVT.

The chain's CDR3 is CASSPNSGRYDEQYF. The CDR3 DNA reads as TGTGCCAGCAGCCCTAATAGCGGGCGATATGACGAGCAGTACTTC. The chain recombines TRBV5-4 with TRBJ2-7; 7 nucleotides line up with TRBD2. The CDR3 is 15 residues long. V dropped 4 bases and J dropped 5; count of bases not matched to a gene: 12. Germline V gene data show CDR1 as SGHNT and CDR2 as YYREEE (reference sequence).

The chain is built from TRBV4-3 and TRBJ2-5; D might be TRBD2 (5 bases). The germline V gene has CDR1 LGHNA and CDR2 YSLEER. The CDR3 has 16 amino acids. V lost 0 bases and J lost 4, with 15 bases in between. CDR3 amino acids: CASSQEIEGYGETQYF. The CDR3 DNA is TGCGCCAGCAGCCAAGAGATTGAGGGATACGGAGAGACCCAGTACTTC.

The chain links TRBV6-2 or TRBV6-3 to TRBJ1-5; unclear D gene. Germline values: CDR1 MNHEY, CDR2 SVGEGT. Trimming took off 6 bases at V and 2 bases at J, with 11 bases between the two ends. The CDR3 sequence is 14 residues long. The CDR3 reads CASRVGLGNQPQHF. The CDR3 DNA reads TGTGCCAGCAGGGTGGGCTTGGGCAATCAGCCCCAGCATTTT.